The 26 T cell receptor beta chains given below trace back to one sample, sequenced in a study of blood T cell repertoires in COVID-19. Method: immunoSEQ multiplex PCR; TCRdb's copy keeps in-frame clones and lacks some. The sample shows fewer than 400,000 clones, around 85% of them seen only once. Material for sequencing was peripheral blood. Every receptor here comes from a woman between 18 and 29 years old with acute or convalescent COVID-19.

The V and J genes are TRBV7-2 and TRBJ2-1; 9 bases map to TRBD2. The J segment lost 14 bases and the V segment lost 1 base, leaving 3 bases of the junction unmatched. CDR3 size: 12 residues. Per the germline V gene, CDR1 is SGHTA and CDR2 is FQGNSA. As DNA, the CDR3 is TGTGCCAGCAGCTTAGGGCGGGAGGGGAAGTTCTTC. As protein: CASSLGREGKFF.

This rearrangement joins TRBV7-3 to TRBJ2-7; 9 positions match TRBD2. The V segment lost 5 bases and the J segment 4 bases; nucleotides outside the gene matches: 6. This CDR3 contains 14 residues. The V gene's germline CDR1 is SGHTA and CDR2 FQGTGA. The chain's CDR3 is CASSPRAGGYEQYF. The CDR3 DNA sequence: TGTGCCAGCAGCCCTCGGGCGGGAGGGTACGAGCAGTACTTC. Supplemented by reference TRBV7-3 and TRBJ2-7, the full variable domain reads GAGVSQTPSNKVTEKGKYVELRCDPISGHTALYWYRQSLGQGPEFLIYFQGTGAADDSGLPNDRFFAVRPEGSVSTLKIQRTERGDSAVYLCASSPRAGGYEQYFGPGTRLTVT.

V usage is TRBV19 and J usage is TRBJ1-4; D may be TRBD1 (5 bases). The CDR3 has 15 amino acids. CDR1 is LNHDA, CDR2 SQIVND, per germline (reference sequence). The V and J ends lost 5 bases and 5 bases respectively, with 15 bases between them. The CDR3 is CASSPRQTENEKLFF. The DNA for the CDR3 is TGTGCCAGTAGTCCCAGACAGACGGAAAATGAAAAACTGTTTTTT.

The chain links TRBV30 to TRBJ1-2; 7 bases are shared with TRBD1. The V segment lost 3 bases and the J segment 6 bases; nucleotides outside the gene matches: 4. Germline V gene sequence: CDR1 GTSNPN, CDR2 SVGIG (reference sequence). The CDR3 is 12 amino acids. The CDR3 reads CAWSPGQHGYTF. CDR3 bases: TGTGCCTGGAGCCCGGGACAGCATGGCTACACCTTC.

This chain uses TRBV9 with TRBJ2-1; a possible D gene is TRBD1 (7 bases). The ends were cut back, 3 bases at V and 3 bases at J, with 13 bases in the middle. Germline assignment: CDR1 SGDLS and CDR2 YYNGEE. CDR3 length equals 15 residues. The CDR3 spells CASSATGEDYNEQFF. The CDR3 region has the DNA TGTGCCAGCAGCGCCACAGGGGAGGACTACAATGAGCAGTTCTTC.

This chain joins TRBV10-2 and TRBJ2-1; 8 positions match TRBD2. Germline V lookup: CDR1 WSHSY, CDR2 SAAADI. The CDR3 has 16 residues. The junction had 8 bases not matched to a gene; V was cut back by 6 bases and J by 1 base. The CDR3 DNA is TGCGCCAGCAGCCCGATAGCGGGACTTTCCTACAATGAGCAGTTCTTC. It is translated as CASSPIAGLSYNEQFF.

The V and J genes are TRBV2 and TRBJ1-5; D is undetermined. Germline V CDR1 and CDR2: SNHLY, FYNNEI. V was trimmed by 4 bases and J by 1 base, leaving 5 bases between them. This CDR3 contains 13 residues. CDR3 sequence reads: CASSAESNQPQHF. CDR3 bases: TGTGCCAGCAGTGCGGAGAGCAATCAGCCCCAGCATTTT.

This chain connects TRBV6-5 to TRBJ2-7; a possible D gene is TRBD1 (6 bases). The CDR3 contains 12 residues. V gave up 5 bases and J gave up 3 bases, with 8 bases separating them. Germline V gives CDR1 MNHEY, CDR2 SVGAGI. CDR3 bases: TGTGCCAGCAGTCAACAGGGCTACGAGCAGTACTTC. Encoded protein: CASSQQGYEQYF.

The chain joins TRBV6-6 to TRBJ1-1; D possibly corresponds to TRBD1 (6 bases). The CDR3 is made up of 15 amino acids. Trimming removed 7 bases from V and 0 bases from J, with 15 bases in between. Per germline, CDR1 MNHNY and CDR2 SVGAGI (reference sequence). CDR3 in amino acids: CASTFQGGVNTEAFF. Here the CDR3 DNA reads TGTGCCAGCACTTTTCAAGGGGGAGTGAACACTGAAGCTTTCTTT.

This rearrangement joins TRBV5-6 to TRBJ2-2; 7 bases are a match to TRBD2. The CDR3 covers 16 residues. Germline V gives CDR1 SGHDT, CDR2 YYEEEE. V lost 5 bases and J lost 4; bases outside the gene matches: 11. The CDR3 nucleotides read TGTGCCAGCAGTTCCGGACTAGGGCAGAGCACCGGGGAGCTGTTTTTT. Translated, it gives CASSSGLGQSTGELFF.

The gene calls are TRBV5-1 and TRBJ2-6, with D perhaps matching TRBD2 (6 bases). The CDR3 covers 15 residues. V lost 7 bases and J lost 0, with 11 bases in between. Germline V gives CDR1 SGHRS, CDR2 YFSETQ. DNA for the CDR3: TGCGCCAGCTCGGGAGACCCCTCTGGGGCCAACGTCCTGACTTTC. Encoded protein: CASSGDPSGANVLTF. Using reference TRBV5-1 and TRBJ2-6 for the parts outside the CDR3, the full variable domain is KAGVTQTPRYLIKTRGQQVTLSCSPISGHRSVSWYQQTPGQGLQFLFEYFSETQRNKGNFPGRFSGRQFSNSRSEMNVSTLELGDSALYLCASSGDPSGANVLTFGAGSRLTVL.

Here the CDR3 DNA reads TGTGCCAGCAGCCCCTCTAGCGGGGCGGGTGGAGAGCAGTACTTC. The encoded protein is CASSPSSGAGGEQYF. The gene calls are TRBV27 and TRBJ2-7; TRBD2 matches 9 bases. The CDR3 sequence is 15 residues long. With V trimmed by 6 bases and J by 7 bases, 13 bases remained unmatched. The germline CDR1 and CDR2 sequences are MNHEY and SMNVEV (reference sequence).

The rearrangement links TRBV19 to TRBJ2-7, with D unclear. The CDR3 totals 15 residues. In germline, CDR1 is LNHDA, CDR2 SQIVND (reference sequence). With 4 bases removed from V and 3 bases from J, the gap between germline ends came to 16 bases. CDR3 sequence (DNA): TGTGCCAGTAGTAAATCATCAGACTCGGTCTACGAGCAGTACTTC. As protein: CASSKSSDSVYEQYF.

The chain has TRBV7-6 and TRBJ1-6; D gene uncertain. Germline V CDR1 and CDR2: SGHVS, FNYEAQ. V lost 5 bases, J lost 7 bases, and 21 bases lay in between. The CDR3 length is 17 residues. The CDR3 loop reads CASSPTGTGFGNSPLHF. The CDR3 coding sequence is TGTGCCAGCAGCCCGACCGGTACCGGGTTCGGAAATTCACCCCTCCACTTT.

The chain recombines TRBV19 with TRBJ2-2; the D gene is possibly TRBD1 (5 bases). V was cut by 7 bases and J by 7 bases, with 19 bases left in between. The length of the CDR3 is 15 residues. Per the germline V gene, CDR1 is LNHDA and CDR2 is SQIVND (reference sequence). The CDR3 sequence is CASTLFQGYGGELFF. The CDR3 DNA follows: TGTGCCAGTACATTGTTTCAGGGATATGGCGGGGAGCTGTTTTTT.

CDR3 protein: CASSGEISNQPQHF. The CDR3 DNA reads as TGTGCCAGCTCCGGGGAGATTAGCAATCAGCCCCAGCATTTT. The chain is built from TRBV18 and TRBJ1-5; no clear D. V lost 6 bases and J lost 0, with 9 bases in between. CDR1 KGHSH and CDR2 LQKENI come from the germline V gene. This CDR3 has 14 amino acids.

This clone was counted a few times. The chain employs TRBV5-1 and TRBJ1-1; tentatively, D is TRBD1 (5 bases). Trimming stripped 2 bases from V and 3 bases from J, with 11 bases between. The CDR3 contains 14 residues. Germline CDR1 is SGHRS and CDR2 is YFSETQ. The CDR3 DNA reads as TGCGCCAGCAGCTTAAGGGGAGGTGACACTGAAGCTTTCTTT. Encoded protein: CASSLRGGDTEAFF. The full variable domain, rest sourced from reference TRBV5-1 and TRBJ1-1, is KAGVTQTPRYLIKTRGQQVTLSCSPISGHRSVSWYQQTPGQGLQFLFEYFSETQRNKGNFPGRFSGRQFSNSRSEMNVSTLELGDSALYLCASSLRGGDTEAFFGQGTRLTVV.

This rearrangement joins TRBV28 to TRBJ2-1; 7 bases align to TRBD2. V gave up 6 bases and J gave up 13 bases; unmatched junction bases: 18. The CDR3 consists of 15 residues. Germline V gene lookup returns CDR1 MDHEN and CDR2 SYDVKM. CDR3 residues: CASSPTGTNHANQFF. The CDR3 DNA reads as TGTGCCAGCAGCCCCACCGGGACTAACCACGCAAACCAGTTCTTC.

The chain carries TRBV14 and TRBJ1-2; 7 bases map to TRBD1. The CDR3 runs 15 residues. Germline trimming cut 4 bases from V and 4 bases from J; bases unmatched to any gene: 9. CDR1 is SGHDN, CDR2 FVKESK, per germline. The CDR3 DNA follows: TGTGCCAGCAGCCCCAAGGGACAGCAAACCTATGGCTACACCTTC. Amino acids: CASSPKGQQTYGYTF.

CDR3 coding DNA: TGCGCCAGCAGCTCGGGACTAGCAGAGACCCAGTACTTC. Amino acids: CASSSGLAETQYF. The chain carries TRBV5-1 and TRBJ2-5, with 9 nucleotides matching TRBD2. The CDR3 contains 13 residues. Germline V gene lookup returns CDR1 SGHRS and CDR2 YFSETQ. The J segment lost 4 bases and the V segment lost 3 bases, leaving 1 base of the junction unmatched.

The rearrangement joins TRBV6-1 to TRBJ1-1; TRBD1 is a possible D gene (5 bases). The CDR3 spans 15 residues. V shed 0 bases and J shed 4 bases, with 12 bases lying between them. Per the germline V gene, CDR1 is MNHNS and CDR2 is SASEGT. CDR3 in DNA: TGTGCCAGCAGTGAAGCCCGACAGATAGTCACTGAAGCTTTCTTT. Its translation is CASSEARQIVTEAFF.

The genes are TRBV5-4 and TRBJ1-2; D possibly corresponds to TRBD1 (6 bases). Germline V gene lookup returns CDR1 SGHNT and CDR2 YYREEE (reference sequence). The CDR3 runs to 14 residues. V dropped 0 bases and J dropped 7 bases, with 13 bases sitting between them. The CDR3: CASSLAGGQRGYTF. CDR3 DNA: TGTGCCAGCAGCTTGGCCGGGGGGCAGCGTGGCTACACCTTC. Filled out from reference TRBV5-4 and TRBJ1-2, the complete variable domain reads ETGVTQSPTHLIKTRGQQVTLRCSSQSGHNTVSWYQQALGQGPQFIFQYYREEENGRGNFPPRFSGLQFPNYSSELNVNALELDDSALYLCASSLAGGQRGYTFGSGTRLTVV.

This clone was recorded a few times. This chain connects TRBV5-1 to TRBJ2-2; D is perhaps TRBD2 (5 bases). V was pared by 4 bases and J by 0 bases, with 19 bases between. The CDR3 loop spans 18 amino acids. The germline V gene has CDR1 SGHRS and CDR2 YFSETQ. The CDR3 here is CASSLIGEASANTGELFF. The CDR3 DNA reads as TGCGCCAGCAGCCTCATCGGGGAAGCCTCCGCGAACACCGGGGAGCTGTTTTTT.

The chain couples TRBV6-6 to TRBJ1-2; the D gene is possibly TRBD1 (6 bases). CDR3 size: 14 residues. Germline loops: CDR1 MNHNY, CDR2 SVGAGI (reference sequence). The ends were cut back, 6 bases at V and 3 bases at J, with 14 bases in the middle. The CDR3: CASRTGLSDYGYTF. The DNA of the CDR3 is TGTGCCAGCAGAACAGGGCTCTCGGACTATGGCTACACCTTC.

DNA of the CDR3: TGTGCCAGCAGCTTGACAGGGTCAGGAAACACCATATATTTT. This codes for CASSLTGSGNTIYF. The genes are TRBV5-6 and TRBJ1-3; tentatively, D is TRBD1 (6 bases). The ends were cut back, 1 base at V and 4 bases at J, with 9 bases in the middle. This CDR3 has 14 residues. Germline CDR1 SGHDT, CDR2 YYEEEE.

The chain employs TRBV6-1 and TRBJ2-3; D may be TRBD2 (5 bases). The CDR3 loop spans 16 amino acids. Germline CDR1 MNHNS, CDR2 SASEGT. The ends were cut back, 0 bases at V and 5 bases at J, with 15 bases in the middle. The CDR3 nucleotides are TGTGCCAGCAGTGAAGCGGAGGCTAGGGCAGGAGATACGCAGTATTTT. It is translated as CASSEAEARAGDTQYF.